Listed below are T cell receptor beta chains from one sample, sequenced in a study of T cells in Graves' hyperthyroidism and ophthalmopathy. TCRdb fed the multiplex PCR reads into MiXCR, producing one record per CDR3 protein. This sample has 470,000 or so distinct CDR3 sequences, with 20% found just once. Sequenced input: blood. These receptors were obtained from a man younger than 35 with Graves' hyperthyroidism. CDR3s include the opening cysteine and the closing phenylalanine or tryptophan. Fields, in order: V gene, D gene, clone size, J gene, CDR3 DNA, CDR3 protein. D genes are given only for firm matches. Size tells how often a clone was seen (once, few, many) or the class of an expanded clone, and some rows leave it out.

v_call: TRBV20-1; d_call: -; clone_size: many; j_call: TRBJ1-5; cdr3_nt: TGCAGTGCTAGACCTGGCAATCAGCCCCAGCATTTT; cdr3_aa: CSARPGNQPQHF
v_call: TRBV7-2; d_call: -; clone_size: -; j_call: TRBJ1-5; cdr3_nt: TGTGCCAGCAGCTTAGGCCCCACTCAGCCCCAGCATTTT; cdr3_aa: CASSLGPTQPQHF
v_call: TRBV5-1; d_call: -; clone_size: many; j_call: TRBJ2-7; cdr3_nt: TGCGCCAGCAGCATCGGGACATCCAGTAGGGACGAGCAGTACTTC; cdr3_aa: CASSIGTSSRDEQYF
v_call: TRBV27; d_call: -; clone_size: many; j_call: TRBJ1-2; cdr3_nt: TGTGCCAGCAGTTTCGGTCCGGCGAACTATGGCTACACCTTC; cdr3_aa: CASSFGPANYGYTF
v_call: TRBV20-1; d_call: -; clone_size: -; j_call: TRBJ2-5; cdr3_nt: TGCAGTGCTAGAGGCGAGGGGGGGAGGGCCCAGTACTTC; cdr3_aa: CSARGEGGRAQYF
v_call: TRBV7-2; d_call: -; clone_size: few; j_call: TRBJ2-7; cdr3_nt: TGTGCCAGCAGCTTAGAACCAGGGTGGGGCGAGCAGTACTTC; cdr3_aa: CASSLEPGWGEQYF
v_call: TRBV28; d_call: -; clone_size: -; j_call: TRBJ1-6; cdr3_nt: TGTGCCAGCACAACGAGGCCTGGGGATTCACCCCTCCACTTT; cdr3_aa: CASTTRPGDSPLHF
v_call: TRBV12-3/TRBV12-4; d_call: -; clone_size: many; j_call: TRBJ1-2; cdr3_nt: TGTGCCAGCACCCTAGGGGGAACAGGGTCGGGCTATGGCTACACCTTC; cdr3_aa: CASTLGGTGSGYGYTF
v_call: TRBV11-2; d_call: TRBD1; clone_size: many; j_call: TRBJ2-7; cdr3_nt: TGTGCCAGCAGCTTAGGGACAGGGTGGTCCCCGGGAGCCTACGAGCAGTACTTC; cdr3_aa: CASSLGTGWSPGAYEQYF
v_call: TRBV11-2; d_call: -; clone_size: few; j_call: TRBJ2-6; cdr3_nt: TGTGCCAGCAGCAGAGGCGCCTACTCTGGGGCCAACGTCCTGACTTTC; cdr3_aa: CASSRGAYSGANVLTF
v_call: TRBV6-1; d_call: TRBD1; clone_size: many; j_call: TRBJ1-1; cdr3_nt: TGTGCCAGCAGTGAAGGTGACAGGGAATTAGAAAGAGCTTTCTTT; cdr3_aa: CASSEGDRELERAFF
v_call: TRBV6-1; d_call: -; clone_size: many; j_call: TRBJ1-2; cdr3_nt: TGTGCCAGCAGGTTTACACCACCCCGGGAGGATGGCTACACCTTC; cdr3_aa: CASRFTPPREDGYTF
v_call: TRBV7-9; d_call: -; clone_size: -; j_call: TRBJ2-7; cdr3_nt: TGTGCCAGCAGCTTACTCGTGGACAGCTACGAGCAGTACTTC; cdr3_aa: CASSLLVDSYEQYF
v_call: TRBV28; d_call: TRBD1; clone_size: many; j_call: TRBJ2-7; cdr3_nt: TGTGCCAGCAGGTGGGACAGCGTACCCGAAGAGCAGTACTTC; cdr3_aa: CASRWDSVPEEQYF
v_call: TRBV6-5; d_call: -; clone_size: many; j_call: TRBJ1-3; cdr3_nt: TGTGCCAGCAGTTACGCTCGGGGGGCTGGAAACACCATATATTTT; cdr3_aa: CASSYARGAGNTIYF
v_call: TRBV10-3; d_call: -; clone_size: many; j_call: TRBJ2-2; cdr3_nt: TGTGCCATCAGTGAGCTCAAGAACACCGGGGAGCTGTTTTTT; cdr3_aa: CAISELKNTGELFF
v_call: TRBV28; d_call: TRBD2; clone_size: many; j_call: TRBJ2-7; cdr3_nt: TGTGCCAGCAGTTTAGGAGGGAGCGGGGGGGCTCGGAAGCAGTACTTC; cdr3_aa: CASSLGGSGGARKQYF
v_call: TRBV28; d_call: -; clone_size: many; j_call: TRBJ1-1; cdr3_nt: TGTGCAAGCGGGGAGGGTGGATACACTGAAGCTTTCTTT; cdr3_aa: CASGEGGYTEAFF
v_call: TRBV24-1; d_call: -; clone_size: many; j_call: TRBJ2-2; cdr3_nt: TGTGCCACCAGCTCAGGGGCGCAGACGAACACCGGGGAGCTGTTTTTT; cdr3_aa: CATSSGAQTNTGELFF
v_call: TRBV28; d_call: -; clone_size: many; j_call: TRBJ1-2; cdr3_nt: TGTGCCAGCAGTTTCTTCGAGGGGCCTTATGGCTACACCTTC; cdr3_aa: CASSFFEGPYGYTF
v_call: TRBV11-2; d_call: -; clone_size: many; j_call: TRBJ2-2; cdr3_nt: TGTGCCAGCAGCTTAGATGAGGGAAACACCGGGGAACTGTTTTTT; cdr3_aa: CASSLDEGNTGELFF
v_call: TRBV27; d_call: -; clone_size: once; j_call: TRBJ1-1; cdr3_nt: TGTGCCAGCAGTTTAGCCACAGGGTACACTGAAGCTTTCTTT; cdr3_aa: CASSLATGYTEAFF
v_call: TRBV6-2/TRBV6-3; d_call: TRBD1; clone_size: -; j_call: TRBJ1-5; cdr3_nt: TGTGCCAGCAGTCCCTTTACCGGGACAGGGGGCCTACCAGCAAGAAAGCCCCAGCATTTT; cdr3_aa: CASSPFTGTGGLPARKPQHF
v_call: TRBV6-5; d_call: -; clone_size: -; j_call: TRBJ1-2; cdr3_nt: TGTGCCAGCAGTTACTCCGTGACAACCTATGGTTACACCTTC; cdr3_aa: CASSYSVTTYGYTF
v_call: TRBV20-1; d_call: -; clone_size: many; j_call: TRBJ1-1; cdr3_nt: TGCAGTGCTCCCGGACAGCGCCAAGCTTTCTTT; cdr3_aa: CSAPGQRQAFF
v_call: TRBV7-9; d_call: -; clone_size: many; j_call: TRBJ1-2; cdr3_nt: TGTGCCAGCAGCTCGGGGGGCGATGGCTACACCTTC; cdr3_aa: CASSSGGDGYTF
v_call: TRBV6-5; d_call: TRBD1; clone_size: many; j_call: TRBJ2-7; cdr3_nt: TGTGCCAGCAGTAACCGGGACAGACCTGGAGAGCAGTACTTC; cdr3_aa: CASSNRDRPGEQYF
v_call: TRBV27; d_call: -; clone_size: -; j_call: TRBJ1-1; cdr3_nt: TGTGCCAGCAGTTCCCCCGCCACAGGGAGAACTGAAGCTTTCTTT; cdr3_aa: CASSSPATGRTEAFF
v_call: TRBV28; d_call: TRBD1; clone_size: many; j_call: TRBJ2-2; cdr3_nt: TGTGCCAGCAGTCTCCTTTCCTACAGGGGGCCCGGGGAGCTGTTTTTT; cdr3_aa: CASSLLSYRGPGELFF
v_call: TRBV28; d_call: TRBD1; clone_size: -; j_call: TRBJ1-2; cdr3_nt: TGTGCCAGCAGTCCCCCGGGACAGCAAAATGGCTACACCTTC; cdr3_aa: CASSPPGQQNGYTF
v_call: TRBV7-9; d_call: TRBD1; clone_size: many; j_call: TRBJ1-1; cdr3_nt: TGTGCCAGCAGCTTAGCAGGGGGCGTCGGCACTGAAGCTTTCTTT; cdr3_aa: CASSLAGGVGTEAFF
v_call: TRBV29-1; d_call: -; clone_size: many; j_call: TRBJ1-2; cdr3_nt: TGCAGCGTTGACAGCTTAACGGGTGGCTACACCTTC; cdr3_aa: CSVDSLTGGYTF
v_call: TRBV12-3/TRBV12-4; d_call: -; clone_size: many; j_call: TRBJ1-5; cdr3_nt: TGTGCCAGCAGTTTAAGCGAAGATAGCAATCAGCCCCAGCATTTT; cdr3_aa: CASSLSEDSNQPQHF
v_call: TRBV28; d_call: -; clone_size: -; j_call: TRBJ2-5; cdr3_nt: TGTGCCAGCAGTTTCCGACAGTACCAAGAGACCCAGTACTTC; cdr3_aa: CASSFRQYQETQYF
v_call: TRBV15; d_call: TRBD2; clone_size: -; j_call: TRBJ2-7; cdr3_nt: TGTGCCACCAGCAGACTAGCGGGGGCCTACGAGCAGTACTTC; cdr3_aa: CATSRLAGAYEQYF
v_call: TRBV15; d_call: TRBD1; clone_size: many; j_call: TRBJ1-3; cdr3_nt: TGTGCCACCAGCAGGCCCGACAGGGAATCTGGAAACACCATATATTTT; cdr3_aa: CATSRPDRESGNTIYF
v_call: TRBV9; d_call: -; clone_size: many; j_call: TRBJ2-5; cdr3_nt: TGTGCCAGCAGCGTGGGTTTCCAGGGACAAAAAGAGACCCAGTACTTC; cdr3_aa: CASSVGFQGQKETQYF
v_call: TRBV4-1; d_call: -; clone_size: -; j_call: TRBJ2-2; cdr3_nt: TGCGCCAGCGGCCAAGGAACGAACACCGGGGAGCTGTTTTTT; cdr3_aa: CASGQGTNTGELFF
v_call: TRBV12-3/TRBV12-4; d_call: -; clone_size: few; j_call: TRBJ1-3; cdr3_nt: TGTGCCAGCAGCCCCTTAAACACCATATATTTT; cdr3_aa: CASSPLNTIYF
v_call: TRBV15; d_call: -; clone_size: many; j_call: TRBJ1-1; cdr3_nt: TGTGCCACCAGCAGAGATTGGGAGACTGAAGCTTTCTTT; cdr3_aa: CATSRDWETEAFF
v_call: TRBV18; d_call: -; clone_size: -; j_call: TRBJ1-3; cdr3_nt: TGTGCCAGCTCACCCCCGGGACGTAACTCTGGAAACACCATATATTTT; cdr3_aa: CASSPPGRNSGNTIYF
v_call: TRBV6-2/TRBV6-3; d_call: -; clone_size: -; j_call: TRBJ1-1; cdr3_nt: TGTGCCAGCAGCCTTACCCGCCGAGGCACTGAAGCTTTCTTT; cdr3_aa: CASSLTRRGTEAFF
v_call: TRBV5-1; d_call: TRBD1; clone_size: many; j_call: TRBJ1-2; cdr3_nt: TGCGCCAGCAGCTTGACAGGGGGCGTAAAAGTCTATGGCTACACCTTC; cdr3_aa: CASSLTGGVKVYGYTF
v_call: TRBV7-8; d_call: -; clone_size: many; j_call: TRBJ1-2; cdr3_nt: TGTGCCAGCAGCTTAGATCCCTCGGGGGGCTACACCTTC; cdr3_aa: CASSLDPSGGYTF
v_call: TRBV2; d_call: -; clone_size: few; j_call: TRBJ1-5; cdr3_nt: TGTGCCAGCAGTGCAATAGGGATAGCTCAGCCCCAGCATTTT; cdr3_aa: CASSAIGIAQPQHF